The entry that follows covers one T cell receptor (beta chain) sequence. Its target is not known. Donors were ostensibly healthy at sampling, although undocumented immune exposures were probable. The sample comes from a study of cytomegalovirus exposure and HLA in healthy donors. PCR amplification relied on 60 Vbeta primers (plus 13 Jbeta primers). Here immunoSEQ multiplex PCR was the method, and the copy in TCRdb shows in-frame clones only, minus some. The table records roughly 130,000 clones, around 80% of them present only once. Study-level results: Rare TCR sequences predominated, though certain public TCRs were found in many donors. CMV serostatus was the only immune exposure information that was available.

The CDR3 extends over 15 amino acids. V was trimmed by 2 bases and J by 0 bases, leaving 10 bases between them. The V gene's germline CDR1 is ENHRY and CDR2 SYGVKD. The source material was PBMCs. The clonotype comes from a man between 25 and 39 years old in good health and CMV-seronegative. The chain has TRBV10-3 and TRBJ1-2; D gene ambiguous. The CDR3 loop is CAISEGQATNYGYTF. CDR3 nucleotide sequence: TGTGCCATCAGTGAGGGCCAGGCGACTAACTATGGCTACACCTTC.